A selection of T cell receptor beta chains follows, all from one sample in a study of a mutant IDH1 vaccine in newly diagnosed glioma. Here immunoSEQ multiplex PCR was the method, and the copy in TCRdb shows in-frame clones only, minus some. The sample shows tens of thousands of clones, 86% of them seen only once. These receptors lack a known antigen. The sequences come from PBMCs, collected from a glioma patient whose treatment included an IDH1 peptide vaccine. Receptors were obtained from a man aged 35 to 55 with glioma. CDR3s include the opening cysteine and the closing phenylalanine or tryptophan. D genes are given only for firm matches.

d_gene	v_gene	j_gene	CDR3aa	CDR3nt
.	TRBV4-3	TRBJ2-4	CASSQDRVDIQYF	TGCGCCAGCAGCCAAGATCGGGTTGACATTCAGTACTTC
.	TRBV11-2	TRBJ2-5	CASSFFGTLIQETQYF	TGTGCCAGCAGCTTCTTCGGGACTCTGATCCAAGAGACCCAGTACTTC
.	TRBV4-1	TRBJ1-3	CASSQDSGVGNTIYF	TGCGCCAGCAGCCAAGATTCAGGAGTTGGAAACACCATATATTTT
TRBD2	TRBV6-4	TRBJ2-1	CASSQWAGTSGSSNEQFF	TGTGCCAGCAGCCAATGGGCAGGGACTAGCGGGAGTTCGAATGAGCAGTTCTTC
.	TRBV5-8	TRBJ2-1	CASRSGYSYNEQFF	TGTGCCAGCAGATCCGGGTACTCCTACAATGAGCAGTTCTTC
TRBD2	TRBV5-6	TRBJ2-7	CASSSLGLAGAKSYEQYF	TGTGCCAGCAGCTCTTTGGGACTAGCGGGAGCTAAATCCTACGAGCAGTACTTC
.	TRBV28	TRBJ2-5	CASSLRTVGTQYF	TGTGCCAGCAGTTTAAGGACAGTAGGGACCCAGTACTTC
.	TRBV10-3	TRBJ2-5	CAISVSGRKGQETQYF	TGTGCCATCAGTGTAAGTGGGAGGAAGGGTCAAGAGACCCAGTACTTC
TRBD1	TRBV5-6	TRBJ1-1	CASSFRDRGPTEAFF	TGTGCCAGCAGCTTCCGGGACAGGGGTCCCACTGAAGCTTTCTTT
TRBD2	TRBV7-6	TRBJ2-2	CASSFESPLAGVAGELFF	TGTGCCAGCAGCTTCGAGTCCCCACTAGCGGGAGTTGCCGGGGAGCTGTTTTTT